These 17 T cell receptor beta chains came from one sample sequenced in a study of T cell repertoires in cytomegalovirus infection. For these receptors, no antigen is known. MiXCR was run by TCRdb on the reads, yielding one entry per CDR3 protein. The table records 110,000 or so distinct CDR3 sequences, over 25% of them present only once. The material was CD8+ T cells from cultured PBMCs, obtained from culture after CMV antigen stimulation. The origin of the receptors is a human donor in good health (CMV status not recorded). Some clones in this sample may be carry-over from other donors' samples.

The J gene is TRBJ2-3, the V gene TRBV6-2 or TRBV6-3; D might be TRBD2 (5 bases). V was pared by 2 bases and J by 2 bases, with 14 bases between. Germline V gene lookup returns CDR1 MNHEY and CDR2 SVGEGT. The CDR3 sequence is 16 residues long. This chain's CDR3 is CASSYEGRASTDTQYF. DNA for the CDR3: TGTGCCAGCAGTTACGAGGGTCGGGCCTCCACAGATACGCAGTATTTT.

This sequence joins TRBV11-3 and TRBJ2-7; D might be TRBD1 (6 bases). Trimming took off 3 bases at V and 3 bases at J, with 12 bases between the two ends. CDR1 and CDR2 (germline): SGHNT, YENEEA. The length of the CDR3 is 14 residues. The CDR3 bases are TGTGCCAGCAGCTTGGGGCAGGGGTTCTACGAGCAGTACTTC. Amino acids: CASSLGQGFYEQYF.

This clonotype was counted ten times or more. V is TRBV5-5 and J is TRBJ1-1; maybe TRBD1 (5 bases). Germline V gene data show CDR1 as SGHKS and CDR2 as YYEKEE (reference sequence). V lost 0 bases and J lost 1, with 13 bases in between. CDR3 length equals 16 residues. The CDR3 spells CASSLVWDGQNTEAFF. DNA of the CDR3: TGTGCCAGCAGCTTGGTTTGGGACGGACAGAACACTGAAGCTTTCTTT.

The J gene is TRBJ1-2, the V gene TRBV7-6; possibly TRBD1 for D (6 bases). Trimming removed 1 base from V and 8 bases from J, with 11 bases in between. In germline, CDR1 is SGHVS, CDR2 FNYEAQ. The CDR3 runs to 13 residues. The CDR3 loop is CASSLVTGGGYTF. The CDR3 DNA follows: TGTGCCAGCAGCTTAGTCACGGGGGGCGGCTACACCTTC.

J is TRBJ1-3 and V is TRBV5-8; no definite D call. The CDR3 runs to 14 residues. Germline V lookup: CDR1 SGHTS, CDR2 YDEGEE. Trimming pared 4 bases from V and 4 bases from J, leaving 12 bases between. The CDR3 DNA is TGTGCCAGCAGCCCAAGACCTGCGGGAAACACCATATATTTT. Translating gives CASSPRPAGNTIYF.

V gene TRBV5-1 combines with J gene TRBJ2-3; D uncertain. Per the germline V gene, CDR1 is SGHRS and CDR2 is YFSETQ. The CDR3 covers 17 residues. Trimming cost V 4 bases and J 0 bases, with 18 bases left between them. The CDR3 spells CASSLRRLRASTDTQYF. The CDR3 region has the DNA TGCGCCAGCAGCCTTAGGCGGCTCCGGGCGAGCACAGATACGCAGTATTTT.

This clonotype was seen a handful of times. The chain joins TRBV29-1 to TRBJ2-7, with TRBD1 identical over 9 bases. The germline V gene has CDR1 SQVTM and CDR2 ANQGSEA. With V trimmed by 5 bases and J by 1 base, 9 bases remained unmatched. The CDR3 covers 15 residues. The CDR3 DNA follows: TGCAGCGTTCGGACCGGGACAGGGTTGTCCTACGAGCAGTACTTC. It specifies CSVRTGTGLSYEQYF.

This chain uses TRBV27 with TRBJ2-7, with TRBD1 matching 9 bases. The germline V gene encodes CDR1 MNHEY and CDR2 SMNVEV (reference sequence). The trim removed 6 bases at V and 1 base at J, leaving 7 bases unmatched. The CDR3 is made up of 15 amino acids. The CDR3 here is CASSTRQGGSYEQYF. The CDR3 DNA reads as TGTGCCAGCAGCACCCGACAGGGGGGATCCTACGAGCAGTACTTC.

Only a few counts were recorded for this clonotype. This sequence joins TRBV18 and TRBJ2-1; 8 positions match TRBD1. CDR3 length equals 15 residues. Germline trimming cut 6 bases from V and 0 bases from J; bases unmatched to any gene: 4. CDR1 is KGHSH, CDR2 LQKENI, per germline. The CDR3 sequence: CASSGQVGSYNEQFF. As DNA, the CDR3 is TGTGCCAGCTCGGGACAGGTAGGCTCCTACAATGAGCAGTTCTTC.

The chain uses TRBV19 and TRBJ2-6; 8 bases are a match to TRBD1. The J segment lost 3 bases and the V segment lost 3 bases, leaving 10 bases of the junction unmatched. Germline V gives CDR1 LNHDA, CDR2 SQIVND (reference sequence). This CDR3 is built from 18 residues. The CDR3 DNA reads as TGTGCCAGTAGTATCAGAGGCAGGGGGCGTCTTGGGGCCAACGTCCTGACTTTC. Translating gives CASSIRGRGRLGANVLTF.

There are a few counts of this clonotype. This chain links TRBV5-1 with TRBJ1-1; D uncertain. The V end lost 5 bases, the J end lost 0 bases, and 11 bases lay between the germline ends. This CDR3 region has 14 residues. Germline V gene sequence: CDR1 SGHRS, CDR2 YFSETQ. The CDR3 protein is CASRGNEMNTEAFF. CDR3 DNA: TGCGCCAGCAGAGGCAATGAGATGAACACTGAAGCTTTCTTT.

This chain connects TRBV7-2 to TRBJ2-7; D is perhaps TRBD1 (6 bases). Trimming pared 5 bases from V and 3 bases from J, leaving 14 bases between. The CDR3 has 14 amino acids. Germline V CDR1 and CDR2: SGHTA, FQGNSA. CDR3 nucleotide sequence: TGTGCCAGCAGCACGAACAGGGTATACTACGAGCAGTACTTC. Amino acids: CASSTNRVYYEQYF.

This chain uses TRBV7-6 with TRBJ2-3; 8 bases map to TRBD1. The CDR3 covers 14 residues. With V trimmed by 4 bases and J by 4 bases, 4 bases remained unmatched. CDR1 SGHVS and CDR2 FNYEAQ come from the germline V gene. CDR3: CASSSGQGADTQYF. The CDR3 DNA is TGTGCCAGCAGCTCCGGACAGGGTGCAGATACGCAGTATTTT. The whole variable domain, remainder taken from reference TRBV7-6 and TRBJ2-3, is GAGVSQSPRYKVTKRGQDVALRCDPISGHVSLYWYRQALGQGPEFLTYFNYEAQQDKSGLPNDRFSAERPEGSISTLTIQRTEQRDSAMYRCASSSGQGADTQYFGPGTRLTVL.

J is TRBJ2-1 and V is TRBV19, with TRBD2 identical over 8 bases. J was trimmed by 3 bases and V by 5 bases; bases with no gene match: 9. The CDR3 spans 16 residues. Germline V gives CDR1 LNHDA, CDR2 SQIVND (reference sequence). The chain's CDR3 is CASSYLAGQRYNEQFF. In DNA form, the CDR3 reads TGTGCCAGTAGTTATCTAGCGGGCCAGCGCTACAATGAGCAGTTCTTC.

This clonotype has just one count. The chain uses TRBV2 and TRBJ2-1, with TRBD1 matching 8 bases. In germline, CDR1 is SNHLY, CDR2 FYNNEI. This CDR3 has 14 residues. Trimming removed 0 bases from V and 14 bases from J; junction bases left unmatched: 9. The CDR3 sequence is CASSEANRGSDEFF. Written as DNA, the CDR3 is TGTGCCAGCAGTGAAGCAAACAGGGGGTCCGACGAGTTCTTC.

This clonotype was seen at least ten times. CDR3 residues: CASSPWTSGSYEQYF. The CDR3 DNA follows: TGTGCCAGCAGCCCCTGGACTAGCGGATCCTACGAGCAGTACTTC. V and J are TRBV7-2 and TRBJ2-7; 10 bases line up with TRBD2. The V gene end was trimmed by 5 bases and the J gene end by 1 base; junction bases not matched to a gene: 5. This CDR3 region has 15 residues. Germline CDR1 and CDR2: SGHTA and FQGNSA.

This clonotype was observed at least ten times. The V call is TRBV6-2 or TRBV6-3, the J call TRBJ2-1, with a tentative D call TRBD2 (6 bases). This CDR3 has 14 residues. Per germline, CDR1 MNHEY and CDR2 SVGEGT. V was pared by 7 bases and J by 8 bases, with 18 bases between. For the CDR3, the DNA is TGTGCCAGCACCCCCGGGACTGCCTGGGATGAGCAGTTCTTC. Translation gives CASTPGTAWDEQFF.